Sequencing of this T cell receptor beta chain was carried out in a study of early T cells in non-severe SARS-CoV-2 infection (dated by TCRdb to 2020 to 2023). The study in broad terms: Because TCR sequencing was done on bulk RNA from unsorted whole blood, the alpha and beta chains could not be paired.

Library prep was done by 5' RACE. The sequencing machine was a NextSeq 500. In the TCR library protocol, unique molecular identifiers were attached to individual cDNA molecules to correct for PCR bias and sequencing error. TCR alpha and beta chains were both sequenced, and the abundances of alpha and beta sequences in each sample were closely correlated with each other. The source study handled its data this way. Decombinator V4 was used to annotate the V gene, J gene and CDR3 of the TCR sequences. TCRs were defined as expanded if a significant change between any two time points was detected under a Poisson model with p below 0.0001. TCR abundances were normalised to the total number of TCRs sequenced per sample and expressed as counts per million. TRAV1-2 paired with TRAJ12, TRAJ20 or TRAJ33 defined MAIT TCRs, while TRAV10 paired with TRAJ18 defined iNKT TCRs. VDJdb, accessed 1 November 2021, was searched for CMV, EBV and SARS-CoV-2 annotated TCRs, excluding TCRs annotated for multiple antigens. Clones were called with MiXCR by TCRdb after fastp trimmed the public reads at Q25, and only in-frame beta chains were retained. Rows with a matching CDR3 protein are joined into one entry that keeps the most common DNA and genes. These V and J calls originate from TCRdb's pipeline instead of the authors' own analysis. The sample profile shows roughly 70,000 distinct CDR3 sequences; under 15% of them were found once. Approximately 5.5% of the sample is taken by the ten largest.

This clonotype has just a few counts. Its specific antigen is unknown. Within one base of it there is no much larger clone, and no base qualities were kept. Its CDR3 holds 14 amino acids, cysteine through phenylalanine. Only the CDR3 portion is preserved as DNA: 42 bases, with reading frame beginning at the first base. The germline V gene (reference sequence) yields DFQATT for CDR1 and SNEGSKA for CDR2. Trimming at the junction amounts to 3 bases on V and 3 bases on J, and the germline ends lie 15 bases apart. Study-wide findings and limitations: VDJdb matching was skewed toward anti-spike CD8 responses and likely underestimated virus-specific expansions, missing private and CD4 specificities.

This was a case-control study nested in a cohort of healthcare workers in London, UK, who had nasopharyngeal swab PCR tests and blood samples taken every week. Healthcare workers were enrolled in the week of the UK lockdown, from 23 to 31 March 2020, and were followed every week for up to roughly 15 weeks. Material: whole blood. Recombination linked TRBV20-1 to TRBJ2-7, with TRBD2 perhaps the D gene, on 6 matching bases. This TCR derives from an adult who was a healthcare worker with PCR-confirmed SARS-CoV-2 infection or an uninfected control (not recorded which). The DNA sequence is given as TGCAGTGCTAGCCCCGGCGGGGCGGTCTACGAGCAGTACTTC. This gives the protein CSASPGGAVYEQYF.